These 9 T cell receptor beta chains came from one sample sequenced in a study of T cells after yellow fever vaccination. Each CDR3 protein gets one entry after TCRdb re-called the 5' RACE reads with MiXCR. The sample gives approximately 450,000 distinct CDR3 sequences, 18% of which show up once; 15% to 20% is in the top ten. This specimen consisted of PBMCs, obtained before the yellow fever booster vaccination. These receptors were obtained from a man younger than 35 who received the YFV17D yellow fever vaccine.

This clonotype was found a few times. CDR3 DNA: TGTGCCTGGAGTGCAGGGACTAGCGGGTTCAATGAGCAGTTCTTC. Translation gives CAWSAGTSGFNEQFF. The chain has TRBV30 and TRBJ2-1; 12 bases map to TRBD2. This CDR3 contains 15 residues. Germline V lookup: CDR1 GTSNPN, CDR2 SVGIG (reference sequence). The J segment lost 6 bases and the V segment lost 1 base, leaving 4 bases of the junction unmatched.

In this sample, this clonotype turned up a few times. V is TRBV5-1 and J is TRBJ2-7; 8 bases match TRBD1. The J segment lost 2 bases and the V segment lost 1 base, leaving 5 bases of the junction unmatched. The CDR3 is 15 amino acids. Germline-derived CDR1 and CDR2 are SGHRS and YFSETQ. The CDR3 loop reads CASSLPGQGPYEQYF. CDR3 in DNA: TGCGCCAGCAGCTTGCCCGGACAGGGTCCCTACGAGCAGTACTTC.

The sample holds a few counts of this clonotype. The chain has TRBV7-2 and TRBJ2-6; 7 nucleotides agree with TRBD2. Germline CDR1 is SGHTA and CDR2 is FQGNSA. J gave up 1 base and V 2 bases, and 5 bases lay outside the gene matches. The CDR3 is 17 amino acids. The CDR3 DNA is TGTGCCAGCAGCTTAAAGGGAGCGGGGTCTGGGGCCAACGTCCTGACTTTC. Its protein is CASSLKGAGSGANVLTF.

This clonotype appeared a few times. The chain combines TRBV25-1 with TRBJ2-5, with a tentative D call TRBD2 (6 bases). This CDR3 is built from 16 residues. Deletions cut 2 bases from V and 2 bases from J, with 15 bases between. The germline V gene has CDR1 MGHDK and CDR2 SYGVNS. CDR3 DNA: TGTGCCAGCAGTGAACACGGAGGGTTTGGTCAAGAGACCCAGTACTTC. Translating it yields CASSEHGGFGQETQYF.

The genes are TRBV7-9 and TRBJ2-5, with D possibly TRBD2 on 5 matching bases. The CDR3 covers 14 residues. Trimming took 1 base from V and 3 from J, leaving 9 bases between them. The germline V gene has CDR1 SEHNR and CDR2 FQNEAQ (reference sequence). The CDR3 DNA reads TGTGCCAGCAGCTTAGTTAGGCGGGAAGAGACCCAGTACTTC. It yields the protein CASSLVRREETQYF.

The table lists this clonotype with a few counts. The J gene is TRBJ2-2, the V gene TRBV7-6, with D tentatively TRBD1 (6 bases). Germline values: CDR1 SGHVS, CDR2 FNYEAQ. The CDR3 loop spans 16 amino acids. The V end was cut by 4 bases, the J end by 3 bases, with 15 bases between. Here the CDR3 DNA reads TGTGCCAGCAGCTCCCCTGGGGGCATAGACACCGGGGAGCTGTTTTTT. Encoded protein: CASSSPGGIDTGELFF.

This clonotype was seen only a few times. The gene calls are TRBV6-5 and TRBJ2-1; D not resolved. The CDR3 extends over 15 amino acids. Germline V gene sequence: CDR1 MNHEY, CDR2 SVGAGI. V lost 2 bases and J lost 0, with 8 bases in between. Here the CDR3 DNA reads TGTGCCAGCAGTTACGGAAGGAGCTCCTACAATGAGCAGTTCTTC. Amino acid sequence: CASSYGRSSYNEQFF.

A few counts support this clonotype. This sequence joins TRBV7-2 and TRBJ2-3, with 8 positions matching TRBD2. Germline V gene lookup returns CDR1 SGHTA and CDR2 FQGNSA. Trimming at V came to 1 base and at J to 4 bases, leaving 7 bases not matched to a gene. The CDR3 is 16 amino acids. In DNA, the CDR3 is TGTGCCAGCAGCTTAGTGGCGGGGGGCCGGCCAGATACGCAGTATTTT. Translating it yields CASSLVAGGRPDTQYF. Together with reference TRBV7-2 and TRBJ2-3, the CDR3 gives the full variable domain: GAGVSQSPSNKVTEKGKDVELRCDPISGHTALYWYRQSLGQGLEFLIYFQGNSAPDKSGLPSDRFSAERTGGSVSTLTIQRTQQEDSAVYLCASSLVAGGRPDTQYFGPGTRLTVL.

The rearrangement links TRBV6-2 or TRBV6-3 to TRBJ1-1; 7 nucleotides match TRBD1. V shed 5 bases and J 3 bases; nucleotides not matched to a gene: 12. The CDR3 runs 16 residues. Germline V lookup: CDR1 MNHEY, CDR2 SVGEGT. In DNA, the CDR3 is TGTGCCAGCAGTCGAAGAGACAGGGCGTTGGACACTGAAGCTTTCTTT. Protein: CASSRRDRALDTEAFF.